This record concerns one T cell receptor (beta chain) sequence. Its antigen is still unknown. Together with a sample-barcoded 5' primer, a J-beta primer mix was included in a second PCR lasting roughly 7 to 11 cycles. TCRdb reprocessed the 5' RACE reads with MiXCR, giving one entry per CDR3 protein. The sample carries 1,500,000 or so distinct CDR3 sequences, approximately 43% recorded once. V dropped 5 bases and J dropped 1 base, with 19 bases sitting between them. This CDR3 contains 17 residues. The data derive from a study of blood T cells in healthy people across ages. Study-wide results and caveats: PBMCs were not sorted, which prevented a conclusive comparison of naive versus antigen-experienced cells. In long-lived donors, naive CD4+ cell counts and diversity exceeded those of aged donors.

V usage is TRBV12-3 or TRBV12-4 and J usage is TRBJ2-3, with D maybe TRBD1 (6 bases). The origin of this receptor is a woman younger than 30 in good health. Material for sequencing was blood. In DNA, the CDR3 is TGTGCCAGCAGTCCCAGGGGCCGACAGACGGGCACAGATACGCAGTATTTT. This codes for CASSPRGRQTGTDTQYF.